Listed here is a single TCR beta chain. The source of the sample is a study of blood T cell repertoires in COVID-19. Profiled with immunoSEQ multiplex PCR; TCRdb holds only in-frame clones, not every one. The table has 25,000 to 30,000 clones, more than 70% seen once; the top ten hold roughly 9.8%. The CDR3 is 16 amino acids. Unmatched junction bases numbered 7, after V lost 3 bases and J lost 3 bases. Germline lookup yields CDR1 KGHSH and CDR2 LQKENI. The specimen sequenced was peripheral blood. The clonotype comes from an elderly man with active COVID-19. The chain is built from TRBV18 and TRBJ1-5, with 8 bases identical to TRBD1. For the CDR3, the DNA is TGTGCCAGCTCACCCGGACAGGGACTCGACAATCAGCCCCAGCATTTT. This encodes CASSPGQGLDNQPQHF.